This passage covers 14 T cell receptor beta chains from one sample sequenced in a study of blood T cell repertoires in COVID-19. Clones were sequenced by immunoSEQ multiplex PCR, and TCRdb holds only the in-frame ones, with some missing. The table has around 50,000 clones, approximately 80% seen once; the top ten hold 7.3%. Sequenced material: peripheral blood. These receptors were taken from a middle-aged man with acute or convalescent COVID-19.

The gene calls are TRBV7-2 and TRBJ1-1; D remains ambiguous. The CDR3 is made up of 15 amino acids. The V end lost 1 base, the J end lost 0 bases, and 9 bases lay between the germline ends. The germline V gene has CDR1 SGHTA and CDR2 FQGNSA. CDR3 nucleotide sequence: TGTGCCAGCAGCTTAGACAGATTATTGAACACTGAAGCTTTCTTT. It translates to CASSLDRLLNTEAFF. The variable domain in full, with the rest retrieved from reference TRBV7-2 and TRBJ1-1, is GAGVSQSPSNKVTEKGKDVELRCDPISGHTALYWYRQSLGQGLEFLIYFQGNSAPDKSGLPSDRFSAERTGGSVSTLTIQRTQQEDSAVYLCASSLDRLLNTEAFFGQGTRLTVV.

The J gene is TRBJ1-2, the V gene TRBV28; D unresolved. This CDR3 has 12 residues. V was pared by 3 bases and J by 4 bases, with 6 bases between. Germline-derived CDR1 and CDR2 are MDHEN and SYDVKM. CDR3 nucleotides: TGTGCCAGCAGTTTCGCCAGCTATGGCTACACCTTC. As protein: CASSFASYGYTF.

The J gene is TRBJ2-1, the V gene TRBV11-3; D unresolved. V lost 0 bases to trimming and J lost 7 bases, with 10 bases between them. The CDR3 is 14 residues long. In germline, CDR1 is SGHNT, CDR2 YENEEA. DNA for the CDR3: TGTGCCAGCAGCTTAGACTCGAATAGAAATGAGCAGTTCTTC. It translates to CASSLDSNRNEQFF.

The chain employs TRBV7-2 and TRBJ1-1, with 9 bases identical to TRBD1. J lost 3 bases, V lost 4 bases, and 6 bases had no gene match. In germline, CDR1 is SGHTA, CDR2 FQGNSA. The CDR3 extends over 15 amino acids. The CDR3 region is CASSSTGGFYTEAFF. As DNA, the CDR3 is TGTGCCAGCAGCTCGACAGGGGGGTTTTACACTGAAGCTTTCTTT.

The V call is TRBV2, the J call TRBJ1-5; 10 bases align to TRBD1. CDR3 length: 12 amino acids. Germline V gene lookup returns CDR1 SNHLY and CDR2 FYNNEI. J was trimmed by 8 bases and V by 7 bases; bases with no gene match: 2. The CDR3 sequence is CASTTGGKPQHF. The CDR3 nucleotides read TGTGCCAGCACGACAGGGGGCAAGCCCCAGCATTTT.

This rearrangement joins TRBV28 to TRBJ1-4; 7 bases agree with TRBD1. With 8 bases clipped from V and 3 bases from J, the junction kept 12 bases outside the gene matches. The CDR3 is 16 residues long. From germline, CDR1 is MDHEN and CDR2 SYDVKM. The CDR3 reads CASFPGQRNPNEKLFF. CDR3 nucleotides: TGTGCCAGCTTTCCGGGACAGCGTAACCCTAATGAAAAACTGTTTTTT.

The rearrangement uses TRBV7-3 and TRBJ2-5, with 16 bases matching TRBD2. The CDR3 is 17 residues long. CDR1 SGHTA and CDR2 FQGTGA come from the germline V gene. V shed 2 bases, J shed 1 base, and the junction held 1 base outside the gene matches. The CDR3 DNA follows: TGTGCCAGCAGCTTAGGGACTAGCGGGGGGGCCCAAGAGACCCAGTACTTC. It encodes CASSLGTSGGAQETQYF.

The count of this clone is one. The chain recombines TRBV7-9 with TRBJ1-2, with D perhaps matching TRBD1 (6 bases). The ends were cut back, 5 bases at V and 0 bases at J, with 13 bases in the middle. This CDR3 has 15 residues. From germline, CDR1 is SEHNR and CDR2 FQNEAQ (reference sequence). The CDR3 DNA reads as TGTGCCAGCAGCCACTATGACAGGACTAACTATGGCTACACCTTC. Translated: CASSHYDRTNYGYTF.

This clone has a single count. This chain connects TRBV4-3 to TRBJ1-2; 8 bases align to TRBD1. Germline V gene lookup returns CDR1 LGHNA and CDR2 YSLEER. The CDR3 length is 16 residues. V shed 6 bases and J 2 bases; nucleotides not matched to a gene: 11. The CDR3 protein is CASSSEANRGNYGYTF. The CDR3 nucleotides are TGCGCCAGCAGTTCAGAGGCGAACAGGGGGAACTATGGCTACACCTTC.

The chain combines TRBV29-1 with TRBJ2-7, with D perhaps TRBD2 (5 bases). Germline V CDR1 and CDR2: SQVTM, ANQGSEA. This CDR3 contains 13 residues. V was shortened by 7 bases and J by 0 bases, with 13 bases between the two germline ends. The CDR3 DNA follows: TGCAGCGCCCGGACTCCCAGCTCCTACGAGCAGTACTTC. Its translation: CSARTPSSYEQYF.

The V call is TRBV3-1 (or the pseudogene TRBV3-2), the J call TRBJ2-1; TRBD2 might be the D (6 bases). The CDR3 runs 14 residues. V shed 4 bases and J shed 8 bases, with 15 bases lying between them. Per the germline V gene, CDR1 is LGHDT and CDR2 is YNNKEL (reference sequence). The CDR3 region is CASSRRDSGDEQFF. DNA of the CDR3: TGTGCCAGCAGCCGCCGGGACTCCGGCGATGAGCAGTTCTTC.

This clone has just one count. The chain joins TRBV5-6 to TRBJ1-3; perhaps TRBD1 as D (5 bases). Germline values: CDR1 SGHDT, CDR2 YYEEEE. CDR3 size: 12 residues. V was clipped by 5 bases and J by 14 bases, with 17 bases between them. The CDR3 coding sequence is TGTGCCAGCAGTTCAGGACAATTGCTATTATATTTT. Translation gives CASSSGQLLLYF.

The chain employs TRBV5-5 and TRBJ1-2; 7 nucleotides match TRBD1. CDR3 size: 15 residues. The V gene end was trimmed by 2 bases and the J gene end by 0 bases; junction bases not matched to a gene: 4. Germline V gives CDR1 SGHKS, CDR2 YYEKEE (reference sequence). CDR3 loop: CASSLQGLANYGYTF. The CDR3 nucleotides read TGTGCCAGCAGCTTACAGGGGTTAGCTAACTATGGCTACACCTTC. Complete variable domain (other parts from reference TRBV5-5 and TRBJ1-2): DAGVTQSPTHLIKTRGQQVTLRCSPISGHKSVSWYQQVLGQGPQFIFQYYEKEERGRGNFPDRFSARQFPNYSSELNVNALLLGDSALYLCASSLQGLANYGYTFGSGTRLTVV.

The chain carries TRBV18 and TRBJ1-3, with no clear D. The CDR3 covers 16 residues. V was shortened by 5 bases and J by 0 bases, with 14 bases between the two germline ends. Germline V gene lookup returns CDR1 KGHSH and CDR2 LQKENI. The CDR3 DNA sequence: TGTGCCAGCTCAACTGAAAGATTTACCTCTGGAAACACCATATATTTT. The encoded protein is CASSTERFTSGNTIYF.